The sequence of this TCR beta chain was determined in a study of siplizumab effects on memory and regulatory T cells. Measured with immunoSEQ multiplex PCR; TCRdb has only the in-frame clones, and not every one. The sample shows 100,000 or so clones, more than 85% of them seen only once. The CDR3 is 20 residues long. In germline, CDR1 is LNHDA, CDR2 SQIVND (reference sequence). V lost 3 bases, J lost 1 base, and 18 bases stayed unmatched. The rearrangement links TRBV19 to TRBJ1-5; TRBD1 matches 7 bases. Sequenced sample: CD4+ T cells sorted from blood. This TCR derives from a human donor in good health. Some clones in this sample may be carry-over from other donors' samples. DNA for the CDR3: TGTGCCAGTAGTATTCCCCCAAAACAGACAGGGATCGCGAGCAATCAGCCCCAGCATTTT. Its protein product is CASSIPPKQTGIASNQPQHF.